The 30 T cell receptor beta chains reported below all come from one sample, sequenced in a study of cytomegalovirus exposure and HLA in healthy donors. Amplification used 60 Vbeta primers and 13 Jbeta primers. Using immunoSEQ multiplex PCR, the repertoire was profiled, and TCRdb retains in-frame clones only, with some absent. The top ten clones hold 0.2% to 0.3% of a sample with more than 150,000 clones, 87% of them seen once. Source material: PBMCs. These receptors were obtained from a girl under three years old in good health and CMV-seronegative.

About this clone itself: The same CDR3 can be traced to other DNA sequences in this sample. The chain joins TRBV5-1 to TRBJ2-7, with 10 bases lining up with TRBD1. The length of the CDR3 is 15 residues. Per germline, CDR1 SGHRS and CDR2 YFSETQ. The V segment lost 0 bases and the J segment 2 bases; nucleotides outside the gene matches: 2. The CDR3 reads CASSLGGQGPYEQYF. CDR3 bases: TGCGCCAGCAGCTTGGGGGGACAGGGGCCCTACGAGCAGTACTTC.

The chain joins TRBV4-2 to TRBJ1-2; D is undetermined. CDR1 LGHNA and CDR2 YNFKEQ come from the germline V gene. V lost 4 bases, J lost 8 bases, and 20 bases lay in between. The CDR3 length is 15 residues. This chain's CDR3 is CASSPQMGPLEGYTF. Here the CDR3 DNA reads TGTGCCAGCAGCCCCCAGATGGGTCCACTGGAGGGCTACACCTTC.

The chain recombines TRBV19 with TRBJ1-6; D remains ambiguous. Per germline, CDR1 LNHDA and CDR2 SQIVND (reference sequence). Trimming removed 5 bases from V and 4 bases from J, with 9 bases in between. The CDR3 extends over 14 amino acids. CDR3 in DNA: TGTGCCAGTAGTGCCGGGGTGTATAATTCACCCCTCCACTTT. Its protein product is CASSAGVYNSPLHF.

As for this clone: Germline and junction disagree at one end, which may indicate a read error. This chain connects TRBV7-7 to TRBJ2-5, with a possible D match to TRBD1 (6 bases). Germline loops: CDR1 SSHAT, CDR2 FNYEAQ (reference sequence). This CDR3 region has 15 residues. For the CDR3, the DNA is TGTGCTAGCAGCCAAGGGGCAGGGGCGGCGGAGACCCAGTACTTC. This gives the protein CASSQGAGAAETQYF.

The CDR3 is CASSIGTPFYEQFF. The DNA of the CDR3 is TGTGCCAGCAGCATCGGGACTCCATTCTATGAGCAGTTCTTC. This rearrangement joins TRBV11-2 to TRBJ2-1; TRBD2 might be the D (6 bases). V gave up 5 bases and J gave up 8 bases, with 16 bases separating them. The CDR3 consists of 14 residues. Per germline, CDR1 SGHAT and CDR2 FQNNGV. The full variable domain, completed using reference TRBV11-2 and TRBJ2-1, is EAGVAQSPRYKIIEKRQSVAFWCNPISGHATLYWYQQILGQGPKLLIQFQNNGVVDDSQLPKDRFSAERLKGVDSTLKIQPAKLEDSAVYLCASSIGTPFYEQFFGPGTRLTVL.

The chain recombines TRBV4-3 with TRBJ2-1; the D gene is possibly TRBD2 (6 bases). The germline CDR1 and CDR2 sequences are LGHNA and YSLEER. Trimming removed 1 base at V and 8 bases at J, with 15 bases between. The CDR3 runs 15 residues. The CDR3 DNA follows: TGCGCCAGCAGCCAAGGCGGGGCCCCTGGGTATGAGCAGTTCTTC. Amino acid sequence: CASSQGGAPGYEQFF.

This clone came up once. The chain carries TRBV29-1 and TRBJ1-2, with TRBD1 as a possible D gene (6 bases). This CDR3 has 13 amino acids. V gave up 4 bases and J gave up 8 bases, with 17 bases separating them. CDR1 is SQVTM, CDR2 ANQGSEA, per germline. The CDR3 DNA reads as TGCAGCGTTGCCCAGGGGTCCCTTAGGGGCTACACCTTC. Translation: CSVAQGSLRGYTF.

The V gene is TRBV4-1, the J gene TRBJ2-1, with 8 bases matching TRBD2. CDR3 length equals 17 residues. Germline V gives CDR1 MGHRA, CDR2 YSYEKL. The junction had 5 bases not matched to a gene; V was cut back by 1 base and J by 0 bases. This chain's CDR3 is CASSQGLAGSSYNEQFF. The CDR3 DNA is TGCGCCAGCAGCCAAGGGCTAGCGGGCTCCTCCTACAATGAGCAGTTCTTC.

This clone occurred once. This sequence joins TRBV25-1 and TRBJ1-2; D gene unclear. CDR3 length equals 13 residues. Trimming shortened V by 5 bases and J by 4 bases, and 11 bases separated the two germline ends. Germline assignment: CDR1 MGHDK and CDR2 SYGVNS. Here the CDR3 reads CASSSGGRYGYTF. The CDR3 bases are TGTGCCAGCAGTTCCGGCGGGCGCTATGGCTACACCTTC.

This sequence joins TRBV19 and TRBJ2-1, with D possibly matching TRBD2 (6 bases). V was cut by 7 bases and J by 4 bases, with 14 bases left in between. This CDR3 region has 14 residues. CDR1 is LNHDA and CDR2 is SQIVND in the germline V gene (reference sequence). CDR3 in DNA: TGTGCCAGTAAAGAAACTAGCCTATACAATGAGCAGTTCTTC. Amino acids: CASKETSLYNEQFF.

This sequence joins TRBV9 and TRBJ1-2, with 9 bases aligning to TRBD1. This CDR3 contains 16 residues. The V segment lost 0 bases and the J segment 3 bases; nucleotides outside the gene matches: 6. Per germline, CDR1 SGDLS and CDR2 YYNGEE. As DNA, the CDR3 is TGTGCCAGCAGCGTAGCTAGGGACAGGGATGACTATGGCTACACCTTC. Amino acid sequence: CASSVARDRDDYGYTF.

The chain joins TRBV7-3 to TRBJ2-2; 8 bases match TRBD1. CDR1 SGHTA and CDR2 FQGTGA come from the germline V gene. The junction had 6 bases not matched to a gene; V was cut back by 5 bases and J by 7 bases. The CDR3 has 14 amino acids. The CDR3 nucleotides are TGTGCCAGCAGCCTAGGACAGGGCGGCGGGGAGCTGTTTTTT. Protein: CASSLGQGGGELFF.

This clone was seen once. The V gene is TRBV5-1, the J gene TRBJ1-2, with D possibly matching TRBD1 (5 bases). Trimming took 2 bases from V and 3 from J, leaving 11 bases between them. Per the germline V gene, CDR1 is SGHRS and CDR2 is YFSETQ. The CDR3 totals 14 residues. The CDR3 is CASSFRVGDYGYTF. CDR3 DNA sequence: TGCGCCAGCAGCTTCAGGGTTGGCGACTATGGCTACACCTTC.

The chain recombines TRBV6-6 with TRBJ1-4; D is unclear. The CDR3 is 13 amino acids. Looked up from germline, CDR1 is MNHNY and CDR2 is SVGAGI (reference sequence). The V end lost 4 bases, the J end lost 4 bases, and 7 bases lay between the germline ends. Here the CDR3 reads CASSSSGNEKLFF. As DNA, the CDR3 is TGTGCCAGCAGTTCGTCGGGTAATGAAAAACTGTTTTTT.

The chain carries TRBV7-7 and TRBJ2-1; 16 positions match TRBD2. This CDR3 contains 18 residues. Germline V CDR1 and CDR2: SSHAT, FNYEAQ (reference sequence). V shed 4 bases and J 7 bases; nucleotides not matched to a gene: 10. Written as DNA, the CDR3 is TGTGCCAGCAGCTCTACTCCGGGACTAGCGGGAGGGAAGAATGAGCAGTTCTTC. Translation gives CASSSTPGLAGGKNEQFF.

This chain joins TRBV25-1 and TRBJ2-1, with no clear D. V lost 6 bases to trimming and J lost 7 bases, with 10 bases between them. The CDR3 extends over 12 amino acids. Germline assignment: CDR1 MGHDK and CDR2 SYGVNS. The CDR3 spells CASSDQENEQFF. The CDR3 nucleotides are TGTGCCAGCAGCGACCAGGAAAATGAGCAGTTCTTC.

V usage is TRBV21-1 and J usage is TRBJ1-6. TRBV21-1 is flagged as a pseudogene. The CDR3 runs to 24 residues. As DNA, the CDR3 is TGTGCCAGCAGCAAAGCATCGGGTGTTTTTGAATCTAGTAATCTTTCCTCCTATAATTCACCCCTCCACTTT. Translation gives CASSKASGVFESSNLSSYNSPLHF.

The V gene is TRBV30, the J gene TRBJ1-1, with D possibly matching TRBD1 (5 bases). CDR3 size: 12 residues. CDR1 is GTSNPN, CDR2 SVGIG, per germline (reference sequence). V shed 8 bases and J shed 2 bases, with 12 bases lying between them. CDR3 coding DNA: TGTGCCAGTAGGGGCTCCAACACTGAAGCTTTCTTT. As protein: CASRGSNTEAFF.

The gene calls are TRBV4-3 and TRBJ2-1; 11 positions match TRBD2. The V and J ends lost 1 base and 9 bases, in that order; junction bases with no gene match: 5. CDR3 length: 15 residues. Per the germline V gene, CDR1 is LGHNA and CDR2 is YSLEER. In DNA form, the CDR3 reads TGCGCCAGCAGCCAAGGCCTAGCGGGGGGCGGTGAGCAGTTCTTC. Amino acid sequence: CASSQGLAGGGEQFF.

The gene calls are TRBV10-3 and TRBJ1-2, with 8 positions matching TRBD1. V lost 7 bases and J lost 0; bases outside the gene matches: 10. Germline-derived CDR1 and CDR2 are ENHRY and SYGVKD. The CDR3 runs 16 residues. The CDR3 here is CAINKGQGETNYGYTF. DNA of the CDR3: TGTGCCATCAATAAAGGACAGGGCGAAACTAACTATGGCTACACCTTC.

The V gene is TRBV19, the J gene TRBJ2-6; a possible D gene is TRBD1 (6 bases). Per germline, CDR1 LNHDA and CDR2 SQIVND (reference sequence). Deletions cut 3 bases from V and 1 base from J, with 13 bases between. The CDR3 is 17 amino acids. This chain's CDR3 is CASSMPTGKSGANVLTF. The CDR3 nucleotides are TGTGCCAGTAGTATGCCGACAGGTAAATCTGGGGCCAACGTCCTGACTTTC. Full variable domain (remainder filled in from reference TRBV19 and TRBJ2-6): DGGITQSPKYLFRKEGQNVTLSCEQNLNHDAMYWYRQDPGQGLRLIYYSQIVNDFQKGDIAEGYSVSREKKESFPLTVTSAQKNPTAFYLCASSMPTGKSGANVLTFGAGSRLTVL.

This rearrangement joins TRBV2 to TRBJ2-7; 10 bases align to TRBD1. CDR1 is SNHLY, CDR2 FYNNEI, per germline. The length of the CDR3 is 15 residues. The J segment lost 5 bases and the V segment lost 1 base, leaving 5 bases of the junction unmatched. The CDR3 is CASSEGDRGRDEQYF. The CDR3 coding sequence is TGTGCCAGCAGTGAAGGGGACAGGGGTCGCGACGAGCAGTACTTC.

This clone was seen only a few times. J is TRBJ2-5 and V is TRBV23-1; possibly TRBD2 for D (5 bases). TRBV23-1 falls under the ORF class, with uncertain function. CDR3 size: 16 residues. V lost 3 bases and J 5 bases, leaving 19 bases between the germline ends. This CDR3 is CASSHPVAREGETQYF. Here the CDR3 DNA reads TGCGCCAGCAGTCACCCGGTGGCCAGAGAGGGTGAGACCCAGTACTTC.

This chain links TRBV11-2 with TRBJ2-7; TRBD2 matches at 8 bases. The V gene's germline CDR1 is SGHAT and CDR2 FQNNGV. This CDR3 is built from 16 residues. V was pared by 6 bases and J by 3 bases, with 13 bases of the junction left unmatched. The chain's CDR3 is CASSQPPGLDSYEQYF. The DNA of the CDR3 is TGTGCCAGCAGTCAACCACCGGGACTAGATAGCTACGAGCAGTACTTC.

The J gene is TRBJ1-5, the V gene TRBV5-6, with unresolved D. Germline lookup yields CDR1 SGHDT and CDR2 YYEEEE. Trimming left V 0 bases short and J 9 bases short, with 13 bases between. CDR3 length: 14 residues. CDR3 protein: CASSLGSGLRPQHF. The CDR3 nucleotides read TGTGCCAGCAGCTTGGGGTCCGGGTTACGGCCCCAGCATTTT.

The chain uses TRBV18 and TRBJ1-1, with D possibly matching TRBD1 (6 bases). Germline V gene sequence: CDR1 KGHSH, CDR2 LQKENI. Trimming shortened V by 1 base and J by 2 bases, and 14 bases separated the two germline ends. CDR3 length: 16 amino acids. The CDR3 nucleotides are TGTGCCAGCTCACCACAATCCGGACAGCCCAACACTGAAGCTTTCTTT. It specifies CASSPQSGQPNTEAFF.

V gene TRBV5-6 combines with J gene TRBJ2-2; D is perhaps TRBD2 (6 bases). Per the germline V gene, CDR1 is SGHDT and CDR2 is YYEEEE. The CDR3 totals 16 residues. V dropped 0 bases and J dropped 5 bases, with 14 bases sitting between them. CDR3 in DNA: TGTGCCAGCAGCTTGGCGCTGAGCGGGCGGACCGGGGAGCTGTTTTTT. This encodes CASSLALSGRTGELFF.

The DNA for the CDR3 is TGCGCCAGCAGCCAAGACCCACCCCGGGGGGCCACAGATACGCAGTATTTT. Translating it yields CASSQDPPRGATDTQYF. The genes are TRBV4-1 and TRBJ2-3, with D possibly TRBD2 on 7 matching bases. The germline V gene has CDR1 MGHRA and CDR2 YSYEKL. CDR3 size: 17 residues. Trimming stripped 0 bases from V and 2 bases from J, with 15 bases between.

DNA of the CDR3: TGTGCCAGTAGTGTGGCCCAGGGGGCTGGGGCCAACGTCCTGACTTTC. This codes for CASSVAQGAGANVLTF. The chain combines TRBV19 with TRBJ2-6, with 7 bases fitting TRBD1. CDR1 is LNHDA, CDR2 SQIVND, per germline (reference sequence). CDR3 length: 16 amino acids. The V segment lost 5 bases and the J segment 2 bases; nucleotides outside the gene matches: 6.

The chain employs TRBV6-5 and TRBJ2-7, with TRBD1 matching over 9 bases. CDR3 length equals 15 residues. With 0 bases clipped from V and 3 bases from J, the junction kept 3 bases outside the gene matches. From germline, CDR1 is MNHEY and CDR2 SVGAGI. CDR3 in DNA: TGTGCCAGCAGTTACTCAAGACAGGGGGACTACGAGCAGTACTTC. As protein: CASSYSRQGDYEQYF.